The 12 T cell receptor beta chains in this list originate from one sample, sequenced in a study of OX40 agonist ivuxolimab in advanced cancers. Assay: immunoSEQ multiplex PCR; the TCRdb copy retains only in-frame clones and omits some. The table has tens of thousands of clones, 65% to 85% seen once; the top ten hold about 2%. The source was CD4+ or CD8+ T cells sorted from blood, collected in a trial of the OX40 agonist ivuxolimab. The origin of the receptors is an adult with an advanced solid tumor such as melanoma, head and neck, liver or kidney cancer.

The chain combines TRBV2 with TRBJ1-4; 8 bases map to TRBD1. This CDR3 region has 13 residues. CDR1 is SNHLY and CDR2 is FYNNEI in the germline V gene. V dropped 6 bases and J dropped 7; count of bases not matched to a gene: 4. CDR3: CASRRQGLEKLFF. CDR3 coding DNA: TGTGCCAGCAGAAGACAGGGGCTTGAAAAACTGTTTTTT.

The chain employs TRBV18 and TRBJ1-1, with D perhaps TRBD1 (5 bases). Trimming removed 4 bases from V and 2 bases from J, with 17 bases in between. The CDR3 is 16 amino acids. Germline CDR1 is KGHSH and CDR2 is LQKENI. Written as DNA, the CDR3 is TGTGCCAGCTCACAACTCGCCCTTGGGGGAAACACTGAAGCTTTCTTT. It encodes CASSQLALGGNTEAFF.

The J gene is TRBJ1-4, the V gene TRBV18, with D perhaps TRBD1 (5 bases). The V end lost 1 base, the J end lost 1 base, and 10 bases lay between the germline ends. CDR1 and CDR2 from the germline V gene are KGHSH and LQKENI. This CDR3 spans 16 amino acids. The CDR3 DNA sequence: TGTGCCAGCTCACCACGCAGGGTTCAAACTAATGAAAAACTGTTTTTT. Translation gives CASSPRRVQTNEKLFF.

The rearrangement uses TRBV5-1 and TRBJ1-6, with TRBD1 matching over 8 bases. V lost 4 bases to trimming and J lost 5 bases; unmatched junction nucleotides: 5. The CDR3 loop spans 15 amino acids. The V gene's germline CDR1 is SGHRS and CDR2 YFSETQ. The CDR3 nucleotides are TGCGCCAGCAGCCCCTGGGGACAGGATAATTCACCCCTCCACTTT. It is translated as CASSPWGQDNSPLHF.

The chain couples TRBV9 to TRBJ2-7, with TRBD1 matching 7 bases. Trimming cost V 0 bases and J 2 bases; bases outside gene matches: 2. Germline V CDR1 and CDR2: SGDLS, YYNGEE. CDR3 length equals 14 residues. CDR3 amino acids: CASSVGQGAYEQYF. DNA of the CDR3: TGTGCCAGCAGCGTAGGGCAGGGGGCCTACGAGCAGTACTTC.

The chain carries TRBV7-2 and TRBJ2-2; 14 nucleotides line up with TRBD2. Germline CDR1 reads SGHTA; CDR2 reads FQGNSA. The CDR3 is 17 amino acids. V was clipped by 5 bases and J by 6 bases; unmatched bases: 8. The CDR3 sequence is CASSPRLAGGIAGELFF. The CDR3 nucleotides read TGTGCCAGCAGCCCGCGACTAGCGGGGGGGATAGCCGGGGAGCTGTTTTTT.

The chain is built from TRBV28 and TRBJ2-4; D gene unclear. Per the germline V gene, CDR1 is MDHEN and CDR2 is SYDVKM. Trimming took 9 bases from V and 4 from J, leaving 16 bases between them. CDR3 length: 14 residues. CDR3 bases: TGTGCCAGTATGGGCCAGCTTCAAAAAAACATTCAGTACTTC. As protein: CASMGQLQKNIQYF.

The count of this clone is one. This chain links TRBV28 with TRBJ1-4; TRBD1 aligns across 7 bases. CDR1 MDHEN and CDR2 SYDVKM come from the germline V gene. The CDR3 has 14 amino acids. With V trimmed by 2 bases and J by 4 bases, 1 base remained unmatched. CDR3 loop: CASSLPGGNEKLFF. The CDR3, as DNA: TGTGCCAGCAGTTTACCAGGGGGTAATGAAAAACTGTTTTTT.

The J gene is TRBJ2-7, the V gene TRBV18; possible D gene TRBD1, 5 bases. The CDR3 consists of 12 residues. Trimming cost V 5 bases and J 7 bases, with 12 bases left between them. Germline CDR1 KGHSH, CDR2 LQKENI. The DNA of the CDR3 is TGTGCCAGCTCATCCCAGGGTGAGGAGCAGTACTTC. Its protein is CASSSQGEEQYF. The whole variable domain, remainder taken from reference TRBV18 and TRBJ2-7, is NAGVMQNPRHLVRRRGQEARLRCSPMKGHSHVYWYRQLPEEGLKFMVYLQKENIIDESGMPKERFSAEFPKEGPSILRIQQVVRGDSAAYFCASSSQGEEQYFGPGTRLTVT.

This rearrangement joins TRBV4-1 to TRBJ1-2, with a possible D match to TRBD1 (5 bases). CDR3 length: 14 residues. Germline V gene sequence: CDR1 MGHRA, CDR2 YSYEKL. The ends were cut back, 0 bases at V and 5 bases at J, with 10 bases in the middle. The DNA for the CDR3 is TGCGCCAGCAGCCAAGATGCAGGGAGGTATGGCTACACCTTC. Translation: CASSQDAGRYGYTF.

This clone has a handful of counts. J is TRBJ2-4 and V is TRBV27; 11 bases fit TRBD2. The CDR3 totals 13 residues. CDR1 MNHEY and CDR2 SMNVEV come from the germline V gene (reference sequence). J lost 9 bases, V lost 9 bases, and 7 bases had no gene match. The CDR3 sequence is CASTSGGLGIQYF. CDR3 nucleotides: TGTGCCAGTACTAGCGGGGGTTTGGGCATTCAGTACTTC.

This clone was observed once. V and J are TRBV7-9 and TRBJ2-3; D remains ambiguous. CDR1 is SEHNR, CDR2 FQNEAQ, per germline (reference sequence). Trimming cost V 5 bases and J 5 bases, with 8 bases left between them. The CDR3 loop spans 12 amino acids. The CDR3 loop is CASSPPGDTQYF. Here the CDR3 DNA reads TGTGCCAGCAGCCCCCCAGGAGATACGCAGTATTTT.